This note documents a single TCR beta chain sequence. This sample is drawn from a study of cytomegalovirus exposure and HLA in healthy donors. The study ran its PCR with 60 Vbeta and 13 Jbeta primers. Assay: immunoSEQ multiplex PCR; the TCRdb copy retains only in-frame clones and omits some. The sample lists some 95,000 clones; under 80% were seen once. This sequence originates from a man aged 45-65 years in good health and CMV-seropositive. Sequencing was performed on PBMCs.

The CDR3 reads CASRSTRLEAFF. DNA for the CDR3: TGTGCCAGCAGATCGACACGGTTAGAAGCTTTCTTT. The V gene is TRBV28, the J gene TRBJ1-1; D is unclear. The CDR3 covers 12 residues. The germline CDR1 and CDR2 sequences are MDHEN and SYDVKM. Trimming took 6 bases from V and 8 from J, leaving 13 bases between them.